The clone carrying this T cell receptor (beta chain) was picked up a small number of times. The sample comes from a study of patients and donors after allogeneic stem cell transplantation. TCRdb reprocessed the RT-PCR reads with MiXCR, giving one entry per CDR3 protein. The table has hundreds of thousands of distinct CDR3 sequences, around 41% seen once. CDR3 length equals 19 residues. CDR1 and CDR2 (germline): MGHDK, SYGVNS. V lost 3 bases and J lost 3, with 26 bases in between. The V gene is TRBV25-1, the J gene TRBJ1-1, with D possibly matching TRBD1 (6 bases). The sequence came from a human donor who was either an allogeneic HSCT recipient or a stem cell or donor lymphocyte infusion donor (not recorded which). It is not recorded whose cells these are; they may come from a transplant donor. Sequenced: blood, either unsorted or a sorted T cell fraction (not recorded which). CDR3 DNA sequence: TGTGCCAGCAGTGAGAACCGGGACAAGGGATGGGGAAGGGACACTGAAGCTTTCTTT. This encodes CASSENRDKGWGRDTEAFF.